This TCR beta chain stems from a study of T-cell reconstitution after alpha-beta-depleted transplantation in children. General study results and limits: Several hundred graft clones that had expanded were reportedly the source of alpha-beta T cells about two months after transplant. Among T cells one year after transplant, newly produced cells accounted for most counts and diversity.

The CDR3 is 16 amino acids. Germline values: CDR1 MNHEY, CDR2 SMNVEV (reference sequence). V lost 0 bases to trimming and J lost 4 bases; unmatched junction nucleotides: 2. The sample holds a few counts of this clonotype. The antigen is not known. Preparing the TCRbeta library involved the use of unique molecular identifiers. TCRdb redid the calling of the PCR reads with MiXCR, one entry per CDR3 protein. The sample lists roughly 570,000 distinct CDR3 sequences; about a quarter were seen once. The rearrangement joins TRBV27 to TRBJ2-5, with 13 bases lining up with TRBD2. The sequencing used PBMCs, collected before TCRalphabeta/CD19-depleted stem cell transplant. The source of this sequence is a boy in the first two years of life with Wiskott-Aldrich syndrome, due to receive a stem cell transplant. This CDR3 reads CASSLSGTSGTETQYF. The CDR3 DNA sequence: TGTGCCAGCAGTTTATCGGGGACTAGCGGGACAGAGACCCAGTACTTC.